One sample yielded the 20 T cell receptor beta chains listed below, sequenced in a study of blood T cell repertoires in COVID-19. Clones were sequenced by immunoSEQ multiplex PCR, and TCRdb holds only the in-frame ones, with some missing. The sample records around 450,000 clones, approximately 90% being singletons. Sequencing was performed on peripheral blood. Receptor source: a woman in her thirties with acute or convalescent COVID-19.

V usage is TRBV7-9 and J usage is TRBJ2-3; 8 bases are shared with TRBD2. The CDR3 consists of 15 residues. CDR1 and CDR2 (germline): SEHNR, FQNEAQ (reference sequence). V lost 0 bases to trimming and J lost 5 bases; unmatched junction nucleotides: 4. This CDR3 reads CASSLATSVGDTQYF. The CDR3 bases are TGTGCCAGCAGCTTAGCGACTAGCGTGGGAGATACGCAGTATTTT.

Regarding this clone: The same CDR3 also results from other DNA sequences found in this sample. The CDR3 is CSVQGNTEAFF. The CDR3, as DNA: TGCAGCGTACAGGGGAACACTGAAGCTTTCTTT. The chain carries TRBV29-1 and TRBJ1-1; D may be TRBD1 (6 bases). V was clipped by 6 bases and J by 1 base, with 6 bases between them. CDR1 SQVTM and CDR2 ANQGSEA come from the germline V gene. CDR3 length: 11 residues.

The chain recombines TRBV13 with TRBJ1-2; 12 nucleotides agree with TRBD1. The CDR3 length is 16 residues. J lost 4 bases, V lost 5 bases, and 8 bases had no gene match. Per germline, CDR1 PRHDT and CDR2 FYEKMQ (reference sequence). The CDR3 loop is CASSPWDRGRVYGYTF. The DNA for the CDR3 is TGTGCCAGCAGCCCATGGGACAGGGGGCGCGTCTATGGCTACACCTTC.

The V gene is TRBV23-1, the J gene TRBJ2-5; 7 positions agree with TRBD1. TRBV23-1 is known as an ORF, though its function is uncertain. There are 18 residues in the CDR3. Trimming removed 7 bases from V and 1 base from J; junction bases left unmatched: 18. The CDR3: CASIERPLQQGTQETQYF. Written as DNA, the CDR3 is TGCGCCAGCATCGAACGGCCCTTACAACAGGGGACCCAAGAGACCCAGTACTTC.

V usage is TRBV4-1 and J usage is TRBJ2-7; tentative D call: TRBD2 (6 bases). The V gene's germline CDR1 is MGHRA and CDR2 YSYEKL. This CDR3 has 17 amino acids. Trimming removed 4 bases at V and 0 bases at J, with 19 bases between. The CDR3 nucleotides read TGCGCCAGCAGCCCCAAGATGGCAGGGAGGACCTCCTACGAGCAGTACTTC. It specifies CASSPKMAGRTSYEQYF.

The chain uses TRBV11-2 and TRBJ2-5; 8 bases are shared with TRBD2. Germline V gene lookup returns CDR1 SGHAT and CDR2 FQNNGV. This CDR3 contains 14 residues. Trimming removed 1 base from V and 4 bases from J; junction bases left unmatched: 2. The CDR3 sequence is CASSLVAGGETQYF. The CDR3, as DNA: TGTGCCAGCAGCTTAGTGGCGGGGGGAGAGACCCAGTACTTC.

The gene calls are TRBV6-2 or TRBV6-3 and TRBJ2-1, with 9 nucleotides matching TRBD2. The CDR3 spans 15 residues. Germline CDR1 and CDR2: MNHEY and SVGEGT. With 1 base clipped from V and 9 bases from J, the junction kept 7 bases outside the gene matches. CDR3 region: CASSYLAGDFGEQFF. CDR3 coding DNA: TGTGCCAGCAGTTACTTAGCGGGGGATTTCGGTGAGCAGTTCTTC.

CDR3 residues: CASSQAYSGLVPETQYF. CDR3 nucleotide sequence: TGTGCCAGCAGCCAAGCATATTCGGGACTAGTTCCGGAGACCCAGTACTTC. V gene TRBV3-1 (or the pseudogene TRBV3-2) combines with J gene TRBJ2-5; 8 bases align to TRBD2. The CDR3 contains 17 residues. Germline trimming cut 1 base from V and 5 bases from J; bases unmatched to any gene: 12. Per germline, CDR1 LGHDT and CDR2 YNNKEL (reference sequence).

The chain is built from TRBV9 and TRBJ2-7; 8 nucleotides agree with TRBD1. The CDR3 covers 12 residues. From germline, CDR1 is SGDLS and CDR2 YYNGEE. The CDR3 loop is CALDRVVYEQYF. The CDR3 region has the DNA TGTGCGCTGGACAGGGTGGTCTACGAGCAGTACTTC.

V gene TRBV6-1 combines with J gene TRBJ1-2, with no clear D. The CDR3 is made up of 13 amino acids. Trimming pared 0 bases from V and 8 bases from J, leaving 10 bases between. Germline lookup yields CDR1 MNHNS and CDR2 SASEGT. CDR3 protein: CASSEAGSWGYTF. The CDR3 region has the DNA TGTGCCAGCAGTGAAGCGGGGAGTTGGGGCTACACCTTC.

This clone was observed a single time. This chain connects TRBV20-1 to TRBJ2-5; 7 nucleotides align to TRBD2. Trimming took 3 bases from V and 2 from J; bases not matched to a gene: 3. The CDR3 is 13 amino acids. Looked up from germline, CDR1 is DFQATT and CDR2 is SNEGSKA (reference sequence). The CDR3 region has the DNA TGCAGTGCTAGTAATAGCGGGCAAGAGACCCAGTACTTC. Residues: CSASNSGQETQYF.

This rearrangement joins TRBV29-1 to TRBJ2-2, with D possibly TRBD1 on 6 matching bases. The germline V gene has CDR1 SQVTM and CDR2 ANQGSEA. CDR3 length: 12 amino acids. With 5 bases removed from V and 6 bases from J, the gap between germline ends came to 10 bases. Here the CDR3 DNA reads TGCAGCGTTTTACAGGGTTCCGGGGAGCTGTTTTTT. It yields the protein CSVLQGSGELFF.

The chain has TRBV11-2 and TRBJ2-7; possibly TRBD1 for D (5 bases). V was shortened by 3 bases and J by 2 bases, with 20 bases between the two germline ends. The V gene's germline CDR1 is SGHAT and CDR2 FQNNGV. This CDR3 has 17 residues. CDR3 bases: TGTGCCAGCAGCTTTGGGGCGACGGTCGATCCCCCCTACGAGCAGTACTTC. Translated: CASSFGATVDPPYEQYF. Full variable domain (outside the CDR3, taken from reference TRBV11-2 and TRBJ2-7): EAGVAQSPRYKIIEKRQSVAFWCNPISGHATLYWYQQILGQGPKLLIQFQNNGVVDDSQLPKDRFSAERLKGVDSTLKIQPAKLEDSAVYLCASSFGATVDPPYEQYFGPGTRLTVT.

This chain links TRBV5-1 with TRBJ1-5; perhaps TRBD1 as D (5 bases). V dropped 7 bases and J dropped 3 bases, with 14 bases sitting between them. This CDR3 is 14 amino acids long. The germline CDR1 and CDR2 sequences are SGHRS and YFSETQ. CDR3 residues: CASPLGTHNQPQHF. CDR3 sequence (DNA): TGCGCCAGCCCCCTCGGGACTCACAATCAGCCCCAGCATTTT.

The chain has TRBV4-1 and TRBJ1-5; D may be TRBD1 (6 bases). The germline gives CDR1 MGHRA, CDR2 YSYEKL. Between the trimmed V and J ends, which lost 4 bases and 5 bases, there was a span of 15 bases. There are 15 residues in the CDR3. The CDR3 loop reads CASSLRTVSDQPQHF. CDR3 in DNA: TGCGCCAGCAGCCTCCGGACAGTTTCGGATCAGCCCCAGCATTTT.

The V gene is TRBV2, the J gene TRBJ2-5; 7 bases are shared with TRBD2. This CDR3 has 14 residues. With V trimmed by 7 bases and J by 4 bases, 9 bases remained unmatched. The germline V gene encodes CDR1 SNHLY and CDR2 FYNNEI. The chain's CDR3 is CASTSRLASETQYF. For the CDR3, the DNA is TGTGCCAGCACCTCGAGACTAGCTTCAGAGACCCAGTACTTC. The full variable domain, with the rest looked up from reference TRBV2 and TRBJ2-5, is EPEVTQTPSHQVTQMGQEVILRCVPISNHLYFYWYRQILGQKVEFLVSFYNNEISEKSEIFDDQFSVERPDGSNFTLKIRSTKLEDSAMYFCASTSRLASETQYFGPGTRLLVL.

This clone was detected once. The rearrangement joins TRBV9 to TRBJ2-2; the match to TRBD2 covers 10 bases. This CDR3 contains 17 residues. The V gene end was trimmed by 4 bases and the J gene end by 5 bases; junction bases not matched to a gene: 11. The germline CDR1 and CDR2 sequences are SGDLS and YYNGEE. CDR3 region: CASSRSGGISKTGELFF. DNA for the CDR3: TGTGCCAGCAGCCGTAGCGGGGGGATCTCCAAAACCGGGGAGCTGTTTTTT.

The V call is TRBV19, the J call TRBJ2-1; D is possibly TRBD1 (6 bases). CDR1 is LNHDA and CDR2 is SQIVND in the germline V gene (reference sequence). Trimming removed 0 bases from V and 4 bases from J, with 16 bases in between. The CDR3 consists of 17 residues. In DNA form, the CDR3 reads TGTGCCAGTAGTATAGACGCGACAGGTGTAAATTACAATGAGCAGTTCTTC. Protein product: CASSIDATGVNYNEQFF.

V usage is TRBV6-5 and J usage is TRBJ1-4; no clear D. Between the trimmed V and J ends, which lost 5 bases and 0 bases, there was a span of 7 bases. This CDR3 region has 14 residues. Per the germline V gene, CDR1 is MNHEY and CDR2 is SVGAGI. CDR3 sequence (DNA): TGTGCCAGCAGTCAGACAACAACTAATGAAAAACTGTTTTTT. Translated: CASSQTTTNEKLFF.

CDR3 nucleotides: TGTGCCAGCAGGAGGACTAGCGGGGGGGCCTACAATGAGCAGTTCTTC. Its translation: CASRRTSGGAYNEQFF. This chain connects TRBV5-5 to TRBJ2-1; 15 bases align to TRBD2. Per the germline V gene, CDR1 is SGHKS and CDR2 is YYEKEE (reference sequence). The junction had 2 bases not matched to a gene; V was cut back by 5 bases and J by 2 bases. The CDR3 is made up of 16 amino acids. The full variable domain, rest sourced from reference TRBV5-5 and TRBJ2-1, is DAGVTQSPTHLIKTRGQQVTLRCSPISGHKSVSWYQQVLGQGPQFIFQYYEKEERGRGNFPDRFSARQFPNYSSELNVNALLLGDSALYLCASRRTSGGAYNEQFFGPGTRLTVL.